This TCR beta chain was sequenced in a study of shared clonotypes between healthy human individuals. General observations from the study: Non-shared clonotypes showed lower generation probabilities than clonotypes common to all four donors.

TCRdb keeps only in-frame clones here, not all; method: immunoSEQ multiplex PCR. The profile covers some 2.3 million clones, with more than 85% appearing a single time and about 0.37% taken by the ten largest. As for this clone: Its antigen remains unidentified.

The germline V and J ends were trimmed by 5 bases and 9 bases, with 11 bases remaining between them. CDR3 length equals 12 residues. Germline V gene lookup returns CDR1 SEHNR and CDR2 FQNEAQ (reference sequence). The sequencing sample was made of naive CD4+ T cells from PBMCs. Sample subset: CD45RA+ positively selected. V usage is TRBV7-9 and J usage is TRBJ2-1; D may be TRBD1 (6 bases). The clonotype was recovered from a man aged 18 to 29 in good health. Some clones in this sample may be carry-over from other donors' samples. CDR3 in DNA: TGTGCCAGCAGCAACCGAGGGGGTGAGCAGTTCTTC. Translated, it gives CASSNRGGEQFF.